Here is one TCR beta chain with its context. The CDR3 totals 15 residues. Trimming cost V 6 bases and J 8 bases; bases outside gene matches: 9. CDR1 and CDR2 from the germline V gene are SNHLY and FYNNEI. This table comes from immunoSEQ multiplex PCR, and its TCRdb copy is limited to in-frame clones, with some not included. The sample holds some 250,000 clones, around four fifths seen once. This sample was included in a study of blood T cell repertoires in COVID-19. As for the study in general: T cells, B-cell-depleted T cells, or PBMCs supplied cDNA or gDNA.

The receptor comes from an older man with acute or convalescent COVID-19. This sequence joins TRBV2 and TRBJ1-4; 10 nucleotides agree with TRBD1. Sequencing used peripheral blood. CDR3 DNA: TGTGCCAGCAGCCGAGACAGGGGGCTAGGAGAAAAACTGTTTTTT. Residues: CASSRDRGLGEKLFF.